The 28 T cell receptor beta chains below come from one sample, sequenced in a study of shared clonotypes between healthy human individuals. Measured with immunoSEQ multiplex PCR; TCRdb has only the in-frame clones, and not every one. The repertoire includes just over 2,000,000 clones, 85% to 95% of them detected once, and 0.1% to 0.15% sits in the top ten. The sample was naive CD4+ T cells sorted from blood. Subset reported: CD45RA+ positively selected. Every receptor here comes from a man younger than 30 in good health.

The chain has TRBV7-2 and TRBJ1-2; D gene ambiguous. Trimming took 2 bases from V and 4 from J, leaving 8 bases between them. This CDR3 spans 13 amino acids. Germline V lookup: CDR1 SGHTA, CDR2 FQGNSA. In DNA, the CDR3 is TGTGCCAGCAGCTTATCGAGGGCCTATGGCTACACCTTC. Its protein is CASSLSRAYGYTF.

V and J are TRBV4-3 and TRBJ1-2; D remains ambiguous. Germline V gene data show CDR1 as LGHNA and CDR2 as YSLEER. The CDR3 contains 14 residues. Trimming cost V 0 bases and J 4 bases, with 9 bases left between them. CDR3 nucleotides: TGCGCCAGCAGCCAAGAGGAGCGTTTCTATGGCTACACCTTC. Its protein is CASSQEERFYGYTF.

The chain employs TRBV14 and TRBJ2-3; unclear D gene. Germline CDR1 reads SGHDN; CDR2 reads FVKESK. V dropped 0 bases and J dropped 0 bases, with 13 bases sitting between them. The CDR3 runs to 17 residues. The CDR3, as DNA: TGTGCCAGCAGCCAAGATGGAATGCGAACTAGCACAGATACGCAGTATTTT. This encodes CASSQDGMRTSTDTQYF.

The rearrangement joins TRBV23-1 to TRBJ1-2; 8 positions agree with TRBD1. TRBV23-1 is noted as an ORF with a role that remains uncertain. The V and J ends lost 0 bases and 4 bases, in that order; junction bases with no gene match: 10. This CDR3 comprises 17 residues. The CDR3 DNA sequence: TGCGCCAGCAGTCAATCGTGGGCAGGGGGCGACGCCTATGGCTACACCTTC. Amino acid sequence: CASSQSWAGGDAYGYTF.

This clone has only one observation. The chain joins TRBV6-5 to TRBJ1-3; the match to TRBD1 covers 7 bases. Germline loops: CDR1 MNHEY, CDR2 SVGAGI. V shed 5 bases and J 0 bases; nucleotides not matched to a gene: 4. The CDR3 runs to 15 residues. The CDR3 here is CASSLDRDSGNTIYF. For the CDR3, the DNA is TGTGCCAGCAGTCTCGACAGGGACTCTGGAAACACCATATATTTT.

The genes are TRBV6-1 and TRBJ1-3; TRBD1 matches 7 bases. This CDR3 region has 14 residues. Germline assignment: CDR1 MNHNS and CDR2 SASEGT. Trimming took 5 bases from V and 4 from J; bases not matched to a gene: 5. The CDR3 bases are TGTGCCAGCAGTCAGGACAGGCCCGGAAACACCATATATTTT. It codes for CASSQDRPGNTIYF.

This chain uses TRBV7-2 with TRBJ2-5, with D unclear. Trimming shortened V by 1 base and J by 3 bases, and 12 bases separated the two germline ends. This CDR3 region has 15 residues. In germline, CDR1 is SGHTA, CDR2 FQGNSA. The CDR3, as DNA: TGTGCCAGCAGCTTAGGAGGTCGGCAGAAAGAGACCCAGTACTTC. Amino acids: CASSLGGRQKETQYF.

The chain has TRBV28 and TRBJ2-7; weak D call: TRBD1 (6 bases). The CDR3 runs to 15 residues. Germline lookup yields CDR1 MDHEN and CDR2 SYDVKM. V was cut by 6 bases and J by 1 base, with 16 bases left in between. The CDR3 region has the DNA TGTGCCAGCAGCCGAGGGGGTTCTGGATCCTACGAGCAGTACTTC. It translates to CASSRGGSGSYEQYF.

The chain is built from TRBV11-2 and TRBJ1-2; no clear D. Between the trimmed V and J ends, which lost 4 bases and 1 base, there was a span of 4 bases. Germline V CDR1 and CDR2: SGHAT, FQNNGV. This CDR3 is 12 amino acids long. The DNA for the CDR3 is TGTGCCAGCAGCTATGGTAACTATGGCTACACCTTC. It is translated as CASSYGNYGYTF.

About this clone itself: Other DNA variants within this sample encode the same CDR3. The gene calls are TRBV7-6 and TRBJ2-7; 13 nucleotides line up with TRBD2. Trimming removed 3 bases from V and 4 bases from J; junction bases left unmatched: 6. The CDR3 sequence is 16 residues long. Per germline, CDR1 SGHVS and CDR2 FNYEAQ. CDR3 protein: CASSFGLAGESYEQYF. CDR3 DNA: TGTGCCAGCAGCTTTGGACTAGCGGGGGAGTCTTACGAGCAGTACTTC.

The DNA for the CDR3 is TGTGCCAGCAGCCCCCAGAGGGCCGAGACCCAGTACTTC. Translated, it gives CASSPQRAETQYF. The rearrangement links TRBV7-2 to TRBJ2-5, with D tentatively TRBD2 (5 bases). This CDR3 is built from 13 residues. Trimming took off 5 bases at V and 5 bases at J, with 12 bases between the two ends. Germline V gene sequence: CDR1 SGHTA, CDR2 FQGNSA.

This sequence joins TRBV15 and TRBJ1-6; D is possibly TRBD1 (5 bases). CDR1 is LNHNV, CDR2 YYDKDF, per germline (reference sequence). The CDR3 is made up of 15 amino acids. Trimming shortened V by 0 bases and J by 9 bases, and 12 bases separated the two germline ends. The CDR3 region is CATSRDQGVGSPLHF. CDR3 coding DNA: TGTGCCACCAGCAGAGATCAAGGGGTAGGTTCACCCCTCCACTTT.

The J gene is TRBJ2-1, the V gene TRBV11-2; D possibly corresponds to TRBD1 (6 bases). Trimming pared 1 base from V and 2 bases from J, leaving 9 bases between. CDR1 is SGHAT and CDR2 is FQNNGV in the germline V gene. This CDR3 is 15 amino acids long. In DNA, the CDR3 is TGTGCCAGCAGCTTAGCTCAGGGGACCTACAATGAGCAGTTCTTC. It encodes CASSLAQGTYNEQFF.

Here the CDR3 reads CASSVLYRDTEAFF. The CDR3 nucleotides are TGTGCCAGCAGTGTACTATACAGGGACACTGAAGCTTTCTTT. The chain is built from TRBV6-1 and TRBJ1-1, with a possible D match to TRBD1 (6 bases). CDR1 is MNHNS, CDR2 SASEGT, per germline. The length of the CDR3 is 14 residues. V lost 4 bases to trimming and J lost 3 bases, with 12 bases between them.

This rearrangement joins TRBV6-1 to TRBJ2-2; 7 nucleotides match TRBD2. The germline V gene encodes CDR1 MNHNS and CDR2 SASEGT. The CDR3 runs to 14 residues. V gave up 8 bases and J gave up 5 bases; unmatched junction bases: 8. The CDR3 sequence: CASLSGTGTGELFF. The CDR3 region has the DNA TGTGCCAGCCTGAGCGGGACGGGTACCGGGGAGCTGTTTTTT.

In regard to this clone: A junction boundary mismatches the germline segment, possibly from a read error. The CDR3 DNA follows: TGTGCTAGCAGCCCATCTTTTGCGGCCGAGCAGTACTTC. This translates into CASSPSFAAEQYF. This rearrangement joins TRBV7-7 to TRBJ2-7; no clear D. Germline CDR1 reads SSHAT; CDR2 reads FNYEAQ (reference sequence). The CDR3 runs to 13 residues. The variable domain in full, with the rest retrieved from reference TRBV7-7 and TRBJ2-7, is GAGVSQSPRYKVTKRGQDVTLRCDPISSHATLYWYQQALGQGPEFLTYFNYEAQPDKSGLPSDRFSAERPEGSISTLTIQRTEQRDSAMYRCASSPSFAAEQYFGPGTRLTVT.

This chain uses TRBV27 with TRBJ2-3, with 7 bases identical to TRBD1. Trimming took 1 base from V and 2 from J; bases not matched to a gene: 6. CDR3 length: 16 residues. The V gene's germline CDR1 is MNHEY and CDR2 SMNVEV (reference sequence). The CDR3 reads CASSLFPGGFTDTQYF. In nucleotides, the CDR3 is TGTGCCAGCAGTTTATTTCCAGGGGGATTCACAGATACGCAGTATTTT.

This chain uses TRBV19 with TRBJ2-2, with 7 bases lining up with TRBD1. J gave up 4 bases and V 1 base, and 3 bases lay outside the gene matches. CDR1 is LNHDA, CDR2 SQIVND, per germline (reference sequence). The CDR3 has 15 amino acids. The CDR3 DNA sequence: TGTGCCAGTAGTATAGTGACAGGGAGCACCGGGGAGCTGTTTTTT. Protein sequence: CASSIVTGSTGELFF.

The rearrangement uses TRBV9 and TRBJ2-1; 7 bases line up with TRBD2. CDR3 length: 15 amino acids. The germline CDR1 and CDR2 sequences are SGDLS and YYNGEE. After removal of 2 bases from V and 5 bases from J, the junction contained 7 bases not matched to a gene. CDR3 nucleotides: TGTGCCAGCAGCGTTCTGTCGGCGGGGGACAATGAGCAGTTCTTC. This codes for CASSVLSAGDNEQFF.

The CDR3 DNA reads TGTGCCAGCAGTTACTCGAGAGCGGACAGGGGGGGCGAGCAGTACTTC. Translated, it gives CASSYSRADRGGEQYF. The rearrangement links TRBV6-5 to TRBJ2-7, with 10 bases lining up with TRBD1. The CDR3 contains 16 residues. V shed 0 bases, J shed 6 bases, and the junction held 8 bases outside the gene matches. Germline CDR1 is MNHEY and CDR2 is SVGAGI.

This clone came up once. The chain couples TRBV29-1 to TRBJ2-1; TRBD2 agrees at 10 bases. Trimming took 8 bases from V and 2 from J; bases not matched to a gene: 9. Germline CDR1 reads SQVTM; CDR2 reads ANQGSEA. The CDR3 is 15 residues long. Here the CDR3 reads CSTGGTSGAYNEQFF. CDR3 nucleotides: TGCAGCACCGGAGGTACTAGCGGGGCCTACAATGAGCAGTTCTTC.

This rearrangement joins TRBV6-5 to TRBJ2-7; weak D call: TRBD1 (6 bases). This CDR3 is built from 13 residues. Per the germline V gene, CDR1 is MNHEY and CDR2 is SVGAGI. Trimming took off 2 bases at V and 8 bases at J, with 13 bases between the two ends. The CDR3 region is CASSYPGTSQQYF. CDR3 DNA sequence: TGTGCCAGCAGTTACCCCGGGACAAGTCAGCAGTACTTC.

This chain joins TRBV7-9 and TRBJ2-2; 8 positions match TRBD1. CDR1 is SEHNR and CDR2 is FQNEAQ in the germline V gene (reference sequence). The CDR3 covers 15 residues. V was pared by 5 bases and J by 7 bases, with 9 bases of the junction left unmatched. In DNA, the CDR3 is TGTGCCAGCAGCGGCGACAGGGGATTATACGGGGAGCTGTTTTTT. Residues: CASSGDRGLYGELFF.

The gene calls are TRBV4-3 and TRBJ1-2; D remains unclear. Germline CDR1 LGHNA, CDR2 YSLEER. This CDR3 is 14 amino acids long. V gave up 0 bases and J gave up 8 bases, with 13 bases separating them. The CDR3 reads CASSQEPHSVGYTF. The CDR3 DNA sequence: TGCGCCAGCAGCCAAGAACCACACAGCGTCGGCTACACCTTC.

This clone was observed once. The chain employs TRBV28 and TRBJ1-6; no definite D call. This CDR3 region has 16 residues. CDR1 is MDHEN and CDR2 is SYDVKM in the germline V gene. Between the trimmed V and J ends, which lost 8 bases and 7 bases, there was a span of 21 bases. In DNA form, the CDR3 reads TGTGCCAGCCTCGAAGGTGGCTCAGTGTTCAATTCACCCCTCCACTTT. Translated, it gives CASLEGGSVFNSPLHF.

The gene calls are TRBV18 and TRBJ2-7; 10 bases map to TRBD2. CDR1 and CDR2 from the germline V gene are KGHSH and LQKENI. CDR3 length: 15 residues. The J segment lost 6 bases and the V segment lost 2 bases, leaving 7 bases of the junction unmatched. CDR3 protein: CASSPGLAGDREQYF. CDR3 nucleotide sequence: TGTGCCAGCTCACCAGGCCTAGCGGGGGATCGCGAGCAGTACTTC.

The CDR3 is CATLRARGSYNSPLHF. The CDR3 bases are TGTGCCACTCTCCGAGCCAGGGGCTCCTATAATTCACCCCTCCACTTT. V gene TRBV28 combines with J gene TRBJ1-6; a possible D gene is TRBD1 (6 bases). V gave up 10 bases and J gave up 0 bases, with 16 bases separating them. Germline CDR1 MDHEN, CDR2 SYDVKM. CDR3 length: 16 amino acids.

J is TRBJ1-1 and V is TRBV7-9, with no clear D. V lost 6 bases and J 2 bases, leaving 22 bases between the germline ends. The CDR3 is made up of 17 amino acids. CDR1 is SEHNR and CDR2 is FQNEAQ in the germline V gene (reference sequence). In DNA form, the CDR3 reads TGTGCCAGCAGTCCCCCACGCCCGGTGGGGATTAACACTGAAGCTTTCTTT. It translates to CASSPPRPVGINTEAFF.